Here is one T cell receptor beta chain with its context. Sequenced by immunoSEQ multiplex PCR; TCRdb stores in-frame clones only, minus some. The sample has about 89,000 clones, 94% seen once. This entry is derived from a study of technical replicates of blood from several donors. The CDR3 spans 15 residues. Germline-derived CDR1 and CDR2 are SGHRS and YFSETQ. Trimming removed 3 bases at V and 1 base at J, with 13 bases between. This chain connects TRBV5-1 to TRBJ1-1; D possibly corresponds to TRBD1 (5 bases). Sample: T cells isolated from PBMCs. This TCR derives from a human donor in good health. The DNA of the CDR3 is TGCGCCAGCAGCTCTGACCAAGGGGAGAACACTGAAGCTTTCTTT. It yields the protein CASSSDQGENTEAFF.